This T cell receptor beta chain stems from a study of human T cells and chemical hapten exposure. Turning to the study itself: Patients were given diphenylcyclopropenone on the scalp weekly across the approximately 24-week study.

This CDR3 spans 12 amino acids. Per germline, CDR1 SGHRS and CDR2 YFSETQ. Specified time point: pre-sensitization, week 0. Sample treatment: therapeutic diphenylcyclopropenone sensitization with weekly scalp DPC. Single cDNA molecules in the library carried unique molecular identifiers attached during preparation. Using its own MiXCR run on the RACE reads, TCRdb lists one record per CDR3 protein. This repertoire shows 60,000 to 70,000 distinct CDR3 sequences, 9.5% to 13% found once; its top ten account for around 4.8%. The study's findings and limits: Because they had alopecia, donors may respond immunologically unlike healthy people.

With respect to this clonotype: Its specificity is unknown. Sequence at one end of the junction differs from germline and may be a read error.

This clonotype was obtained from a woman between 45 and 65 years old with alopecia areata. Some clones in this sample may be carry-over from other donors' samples. The chain joins TRBV5-1 to TRBJ1-1, with unresolved D. The sample in question was whole blood, obtained in connection with sensitization to the hapten diphenylcyclopropenone (DPC). The CDR3 reads CVSSLPGPEAFF. CDR3 coding DNA: TGCGTCAGCAGCTTGCCGGGCCCTGAAGCTTTCTTT.